This T cell receptor (beta chain) was identified in a study of T cell responses to AZD1222 COVID-19 vaccine. Study results and caveats: Most donors were white British, females outnumbered males, and clonal diversity was possibly underestimated. Seropositive at baseline were only a handful of AZD1222 recipients.

As for this clone: The antigen remains unidentified.

The CDR3 extends over 11 amino acids. Trimming took off 1 base at V and 14 bases at J, with 6 bases between the two ends. Germline assignment: CDR1 SGHTA and CDR2 FQGNSA. Sequencing used immunoSEQ multiplex PCR; TCRdb keeps in-frame clones, though not all of them. The sample contains about 110,000 clones, 88% of which appear only once. The TCR originated in an adult in good health. Material: peripheral blood, obtained on day 0 of AZD1222 vaccination. The chain is built from TRBV7-2 and TRBJ1-6; the D gene is possibly TRBD1 (5 bases). CDR3 DNA: TGTGCCAGCAGCTTAGGGGGGGCCCTCCACTTT. This sequence encodes CASSLGGALHF. The whole variable domain, filled in from reference TRBV7-2 and TRBJ1-6, reads GAGVSQSPSNKVTEKGKDVELRCDPISGHTALYWYRQSLGQGLEFLIYFQGNSAPDKSGLPSDRFSAERTGGSVSTLTIQRTQQEDSAVYLCASSLGGALHFGNGTRLTVT.